Listed below are T cell receptor beta chains from one sample, sequenced in a study of blood T cells in healthy people across ages. In TCRdb, the 5' RACE reads were re-called with MiXCR into one record per CDR3 protein. The sample includes roughly 800,000 distinct CDR3 sequences, about 62% of them seen just once. The sample comprised blood. These receptors originate from a man aged 25-40 years in good health. Each CDR3 is given without its conserved first and last residue. Fields, in order: V gene, J gene, CDR3 protein.

TRBV7-2	TRBJ2-7	ASRIPGRPLGEQY
TRBV12-3/TRBV12-4	TRBJ2-7	ATRGRQGAYEQY
TRBV7-2	TRBJ2-5	ASSLNFGTQETQY
TRBV6-1	TRBJ2-1	ASSESLALQNEQF
TRBV28	TRBJ1-5	ASSLSSLNQPQH
TRBV10-3	TRBJ2-7	AISESWTGTYEQY
TRBV7-9	TRBJ2-7	ASSPRTSETYHPYEQY
TRBV7-6	TRBJ2-5	ASSQGLAGEETQY
TRBV27	TRBJ1-2	ASSLSSDRSYGYT
TRBV24-1	TRBJ2-5	ATSGVGPSGTQY
TRBV6-1	TRBJ1-2	ASSRTEYGYT
TRBV4-2	TRBJ2-5	ASSQDLQTQY
TRBV29-1	TRBJ1-2	SVADRGLGYT
TRBV30	TRBJ2-1	AWTQSVPNEQF
TRBV4-2	TRBJ2-2	ASSPRSQSTGELF
TRBV29-1	TRBJ1-4	SVAVTGDREKLF
TRBV27	.	ASSRESRGLYEQY
TRBV3-1	TRBJ2-1	ASNPGGMDEQF
TRBV2	TRBJ2-1	ASSEFSYNEQF
TRBV29-1	TRBJ1-2	SVIAPGNNYGYT
TRBV4-2	.	ASSPLWTSGRETQY
TRBV25-1	.	ASSGLLPYNEQY
TRBV20-1	TRBJ1-4	SARGTTANEKLF
TRBV20-1	TRBJ2-1	SAKRSYSNNEQF
TRBV7-9	TRBJ1-4	ASSLRGLDNEKLF
TRBV10-1	TRBJ2-3	ASSEVRGYVDTQY
TRBV6-2/TRBV6-3	TRBJ2-1	ASSYKVVSEQF
TRBV7-2	TRBJ2-7	ASSSRYPGLAGTYEQY
TRBV6-1	TRBJ2-3	ASPDRGRTPNGDTQY
TRBV5-1	TRBJ2-7	ASSVDMSYEQY
TRBV6-2/TRBV6-3	TRBJ2-7	ASRHLGTGNTYEQY
TRBV27	TRBJ2-3	ASYINKGDTQY
TRBV7-2	.	ASSLGWGGIPYEQY
TRBV5-1	TRBJ2-7	ASSWTAADYEQY
TRBV19	TRBJ2-3	ASSRVSTDTQY
TRBV20-1	TRBJ2-4	SAREQRGAPAKNIQY
TRBV15	TRBJ2-5	ATGKTDAETQY
TRBV4-3	TRBJ2-1	ASSQEPGGEQF
TRBV11-2	TRBJ2-1	ASSLVMIGLAGGHHEQF
TRBV12-3/TRBV12-4	TRBJ1-6	ASSLSRGGSNSPLH
TRBV4-3	TRBJ2-2	AGSQALAGRTGELF
TRBV30	TRBJ2-1	AWSVTGTGNEQF
TRBV7-8	TRBJ1-1	ASSLGDSGMGMNTEAF
TRBV12-3/TRBV12-4	TRBJ2-1	ASSWAGTGGNEQF
TRBV7-2	TRBJ2-3	ASSLYRQGGTDTQY
TRBV4-3	TRBJ2-7	ASSQDRLGYEQY
TRBV28	TRBJ2-7	ASSRTPGRTWEEQY
TRBV11-2	TRBJ2-1	ASSLGEREQF
TRBV4-2	TRBJ2-1	ATSQGAVPYNEQF
TRBV10-1	TRBJ1-6	ASSAGTGNSPLH
TRBV11-3	TRBJ2-5	ASSSGDRVGETQY
TRBV27	TRBJ2-1	ASRFGGSSYNEQF
TRBV7-2	TRBJ1-6	ASSSPWTVTLH
TRBV5-1	TRBJ2-1	ASSYGPGYGEQF
TRBV29-1	TRBJ1-2	SVGGTRGYGYT
TRBV15	TRBJ1-1	ATSRDRQRNTEAF
TRBV6-2/TRBV6-3	TRBJ1-2	ASSKTGSNYGYT
TRBV4-3	TRBJ2-1	ASSQVVGVPVREQF
TRBV6-5	TRBJ1-5	ASREGGAQNQPQH
TRBV20-1	TRBJ2-1	SARDPQQGLGEQF